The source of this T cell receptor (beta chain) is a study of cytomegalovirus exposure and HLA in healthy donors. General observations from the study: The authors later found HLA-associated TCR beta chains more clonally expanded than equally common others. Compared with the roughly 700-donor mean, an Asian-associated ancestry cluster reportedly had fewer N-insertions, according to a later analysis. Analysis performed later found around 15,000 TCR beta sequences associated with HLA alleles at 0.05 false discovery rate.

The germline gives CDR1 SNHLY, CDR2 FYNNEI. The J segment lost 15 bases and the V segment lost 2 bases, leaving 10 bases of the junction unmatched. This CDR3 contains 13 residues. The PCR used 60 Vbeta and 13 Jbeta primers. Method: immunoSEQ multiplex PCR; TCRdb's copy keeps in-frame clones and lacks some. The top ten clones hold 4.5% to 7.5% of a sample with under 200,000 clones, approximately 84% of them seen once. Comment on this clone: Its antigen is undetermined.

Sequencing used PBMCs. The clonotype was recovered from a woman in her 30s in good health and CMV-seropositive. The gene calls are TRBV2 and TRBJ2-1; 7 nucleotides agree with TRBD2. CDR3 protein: CASSELLGGLGFF. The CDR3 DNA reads TGTGCCAGCAGTGAATTATTGGGAGGGTTGGGGTTCTTC.